This TCR beta chain was found in a study of control samples from healthy donors and cancer patients (dated by TCRdb to the early 2020s). From its cysteine to its phenylalanine, the CDR3 spans 13 amino acids. This entry keeps only the CDR3 DNA: 39 bases, framed from base 1. CDR1 SGHDN and CDR2 FVKESK were looked up in the germline V gene. The germline ends are 9 bases apart after V is trimmed by 6 bases and J by 1 base. Notes on this clone: Its antigen is currently not known. Per-base qualities were not stored, and no clone one base away is much larger.

Libraries were prepared through the immunoSEQ multiplex PCR assay. TCRdb re-hosts the immuneACCESS table, in-frame sequences only. Its copies lack some clones; in the studies checked, an unresolved V gene accounts for under half of them, and the cause for the rest is not known. The sample table contains approximately 150,000 clones; only one count was recorded for roughly 94% of them. Around 1.3% of the sample lies in the top ten. The TCR comes from a woman younger than 35 in good health. This sequence uses TRBV14 and TRBJ2-5; confidence is insufficient to name the D gene. Material for sequencing was blood. The sequence in DNA is TGTGCCAGCAGTCCCCAAGTCCAAGAGACCCAGTACTTC. It is translated as CASSPQVQETQYF.